The rows below give T cell receptor beta chains drawn from one sample of a study of blood T cell repertoires in COVID-19. Only in-frame clones appear in the TCRdb table, and some are missing; sequencing was by immunoSEQ multiplex PCR. Found here are 300,000 or so clones, 70% to 90% of them singletons; the top ten hold roughly 6.5%. Sample: peripheral blood. The receptor source for this set is a man aged 18 to 35 who had recovered from COVID-19. CDR3s include the opening cysteine and the closing phenylalanine or tryptophan. The order of the fields is V gene, D gene, J gene, clone size, CDR3 length, CDR3 DNA, CDR3 protein. A D gene is named only where the DNA matches it firmly. Rows give clone size only sometimes, using once, few, many, or a class for an expanded clone.

TRBV5-6	NA	TRBJ1-5	NA	15	TGTGCCAGCAGCTTAGGGGGAGCGGGCAATCAGCCCCAGCATTTT	CASSLGGAGNQPQHF
TRBV5-1	NA	TRBJ2-5	NA	12	TGCGCCAGCAAGGAGGGGCAAGAGACCCAGTACTTC	CASKEGQETQYF
TRBV20-1	NA	TRBJ2-5	NA	13	TGCAGTGCTAGTCCGGCGGGCTCAGAGACCCAGTACTTC	CSASPAGSETQYF
TRBV12-5	TRBD2	TRBJ2-2	NA	16	TGTGCTAGCGGGTGGGAAGCGGGAGCCAGCACCGGGGAGCTGTTTTTT	CASGWEAGASTGELFF
TRBV6-1	TRBD1	TRBJ1-2	NA	16	TGTGCCAGCAGTGAAGTAGGGACAGATCCCACCTCCGTCTACACCTTC	CASSEVGTDPTSVYTF
TRBV6-5	TRBD1	TRBJ2-2	NA	14	TGTGCCAGCAGACCCGGGACAGATACCGGGGAGCTGTTTTTT	CASRPGTDTGELFF
TRBV27	NA	TRBJ1-4	NA	17	TGTGCCAGCAGTCCTACGGGGGTCGGGACGGTAGATGAAAAACTGTTTTTT	CASSPTGVGTVDEKLFF
TRBV15	TRBD2	TRBJ2-3	many	15	TGTGCCACCAGCAGAGGGCTAGCGGGAGGAGATACGCAGTATTTT	CATSRGLAGGDTQYF
TRBV4-2	TRBD1	TRBJ1-5	NA	18	TGTGCCAGCAGCCAAGACCTCCCAGGGGGTTATAGCAATCAGCCCCAGCATTTT	CASSQDLPGGYSNQPQHF
TRBV29-1	TRBD1	TRBJ2-7	NA	13	TGCAGCGCCAGGACAGGGAGCTCCTACGAGCAGTACTTC	CSARTGSSYEQYF
TRBV29-1	NA	TRBJ1-1	NA	11	TGCAGCGTCGCAGAAGACACTGAAGCTTTCTTT	CSVAEDTEAFF
TRBV19	TRBD1	TRBJ2-7	NA	14	TGTGCCAGTAGCGAGGACAGGGGAACCTACGAGCAGTACTTC	CASSEDRGTYEQYF